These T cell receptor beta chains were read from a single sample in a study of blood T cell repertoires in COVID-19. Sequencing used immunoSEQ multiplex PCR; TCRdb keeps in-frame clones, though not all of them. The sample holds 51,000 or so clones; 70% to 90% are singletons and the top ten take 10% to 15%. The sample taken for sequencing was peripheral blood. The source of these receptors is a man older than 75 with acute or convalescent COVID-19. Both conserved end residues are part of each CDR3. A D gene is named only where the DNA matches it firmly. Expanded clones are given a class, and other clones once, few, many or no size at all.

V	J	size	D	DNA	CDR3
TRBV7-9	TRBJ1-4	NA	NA	TGTGCCAGCAGCTTAGAGGGGAGGGTAGGTGAAAAACTGTTTTTT	CASSLEGRVGEKLFF
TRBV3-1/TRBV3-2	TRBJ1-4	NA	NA	TGTGCCAGCAGCCAAGCCCAAGGGGGTATCGAAAAACTGTTTTTT	CASSQAQGGIEKLFF
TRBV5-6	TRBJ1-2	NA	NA	TGTGCCAGCAGCGCTAGAGGCAGGGATGGCTACACCTTC	CASSARGRDGYTF
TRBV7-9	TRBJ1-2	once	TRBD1	TGTGCCAGCAGCCCAGGTGGCGGACAGGGGGCTTGGGGCTACACCTTC	CASSPGGGQGAWGYTF
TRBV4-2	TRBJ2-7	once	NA	TGTGCCAGCAGCCAGCATATGGGCCAGGGGAAAGCCTTCTACGAGCAGTACTTC	CASSQHMGQGKAFYEQYF
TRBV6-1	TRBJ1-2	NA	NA	TGTGCCAGCAGTGAACTGGGGCAGCCGGGGGTTGGCTACACCTTC	CASSELGQPGVGYTF
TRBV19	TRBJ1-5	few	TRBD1	TGTGCCAGTAGACAGGGGGCTTCGGATCAGCCCCAGCATTTT	CASRQGASDQPQHF
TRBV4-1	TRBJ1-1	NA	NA	TGCGCCAGCAGCAGAGACACTGAAGCTTTCTTT	CASSRDTEAFF
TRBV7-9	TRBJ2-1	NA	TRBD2	TGTGCCAGCAGCTTAGGTGCGGGGGAGCTCAATGAGCAGTTCTTC	CASSLGAGELNEQFF
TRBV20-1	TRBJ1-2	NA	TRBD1	TGCAGTTCAGACAGGGGGCGAGGCTACACCTTC	CSSDRGRGYTF
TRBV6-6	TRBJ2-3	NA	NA	TGTGCCAGCAGTTACCCAGACAGGCCAGATACGCAGTATTTT	CASSYPDRPDTQYF
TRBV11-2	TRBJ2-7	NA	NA	TGTGCCAGCAGCCAAGAAACAGGAGCCTACGAGCAGTACTTC	CASSQETGAYEQYF
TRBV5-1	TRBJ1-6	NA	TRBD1	TGCGCCAGCAGCTTGAGTCCCGAGACAGGGATCTCACCCCTCCACTTT	CASSLSPETGISPLHF
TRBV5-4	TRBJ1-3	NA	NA	TGTGCCAGCAGTCAGGATCGAAACACCATATATTTT	CASSQDRNTIYF
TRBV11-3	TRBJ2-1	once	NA	TGTGCCAGCAGCTTAGCGGGGGCCTACAATGAGCAGTTCTTC	CASSLAGAYNEQFF
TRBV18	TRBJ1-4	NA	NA	TGTGCCAGCTCACCACGGGAGCGGAATGAAAAACTGTTTTTT	CASSPRERNEKLFF
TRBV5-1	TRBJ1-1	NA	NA	TGCGCCAGCAGCTTGTCATTCCTGGCGGTGAACACTGAAGCTTTCTTT	CASSLSFLAVNTEAFF
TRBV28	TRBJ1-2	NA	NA	TGTGCCAGCAGTTTGCCAGGGGTCCCCTCCTATGGCTACACCTTC	CASSLPGVPSYGYTF
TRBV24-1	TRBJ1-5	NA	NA	TGTGCCACCAGCCGGGCGGGGCGAGACAATCAGCCCCAGCATTTT	CATSRAGRDNQPQHF
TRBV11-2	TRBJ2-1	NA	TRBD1	TGTGCCAGCAGCTTATGGGGACAGGGCTACTACAATGAGCAGTTCTTC	CASSLWGQGYYNEQFF
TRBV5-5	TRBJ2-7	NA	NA	TGTGCCAGCAGCATGGGACCGAGGGCCTACGAGCAGTACTTC	CASSMGPRAYEQYF
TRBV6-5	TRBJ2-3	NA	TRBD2	TGTGCCAGCAGCTATAGCGGGGTAACAGATACGCAGTATTTT	CASSYSGVTDTQYF
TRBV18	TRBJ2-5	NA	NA	TGTGCCAGCTTCAGCGGGCCAAACCAAGAGACCCAGTACTTC	CASFSGPNQETQYF
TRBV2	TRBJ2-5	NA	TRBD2	TGTGCCAGCAGTAGGGAACGGGGGGAGGAGACCCAGTACTTC	CASSRERGEETQYF
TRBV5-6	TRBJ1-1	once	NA	TGTGCCAGCAGCTCGAGAGTGAACACTGAAGCTTTCTTT	CASSSRVNTEAFF
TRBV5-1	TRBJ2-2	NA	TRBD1	TGCGCCAGCAGCTTGGTTGCCAGGGGGATTTCCGGGGAGCTGTTTTTT	CASSLVARGISGELFF
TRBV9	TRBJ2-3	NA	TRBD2	TGTGCCAGCAGCGCCGTAGGGAGACTAGCGGGGGTCACAGATACGCAGTATTTT	CASSAVGRLAGVTDTQYF
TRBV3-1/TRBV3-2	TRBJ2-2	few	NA	TGTGCCAGCAGCAAGGGGCAGGGTTGGACCGGGGAGCTGTTTTTT	CASSKGQGWTGELFF
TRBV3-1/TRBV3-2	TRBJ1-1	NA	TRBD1	TGTGCCAGCAGCCTTCGACAGGGGGTCACTGAAGCTTTCTTT	CASSLRQGVTEAFF
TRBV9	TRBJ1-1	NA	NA	TGTGCCAGCAGCGTAGGGAAGGTCGGTGGGAGGAACACTGAAGCTTTCTTT	CASSVGKVGGRNTEAFF
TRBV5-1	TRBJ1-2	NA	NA	TGCGCCAGCAGCTTGTCCCCCCGAGAGCACTATGGCTACACCTTC	CASSLSPREHYGYTF
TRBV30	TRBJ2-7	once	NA	TGTGCCTGGAATCGAGGACTGTACGAGCAGTACTTC	CAWNRGLYEQYF
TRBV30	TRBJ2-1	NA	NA	TGCGCTGTGTTGCGCCAGGGGAGCTACAATGAGCAGTTCTTC	CAVLRQGSYNEQFF
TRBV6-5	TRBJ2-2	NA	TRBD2	TGTGCCAGCAGTCCCCAAGGAGGGAGGGACGGGGAGCTGTTTTTT	CASSPQGGRDGELFF
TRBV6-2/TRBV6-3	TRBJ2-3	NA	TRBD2	TGTGCCAGCAGTCCCAACCGTGTCGGGGGGTCGAATACGCAGTATTTT	CASSPNRVGGSNTQYF
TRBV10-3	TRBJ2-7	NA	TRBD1	TGTGCCACCCTGGACAGGTCCTACGAGCAGTACTTC	CATLDRSYEQYF
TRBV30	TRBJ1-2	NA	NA	TGTGCCTGGAGTGTAGATAGTAACTATGGCTACACCTTC	CAWSVDSNYGYTF
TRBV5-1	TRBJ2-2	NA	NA	TGCGCCAGCAGACCCAGGACAGATTGGGAACCAACGAACACCGGGGAGCTGTTTTTT	CASRPRTDWEPTNTGELFF
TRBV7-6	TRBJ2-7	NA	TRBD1	TGTGCCAGCAGCTCGGCCGACAGGGGCTACGAGCAGTACTTC	CASSSADRGYEQYF
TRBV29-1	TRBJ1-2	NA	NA	TGCAGCGTTGAACGGGACTCCGGAGGCTCTGGCTACACCTTC	CSVERDSGGSGYTF
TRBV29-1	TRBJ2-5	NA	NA	TGCAGCGTTGCTAGTGGAGGAGACCAGTACTTC	CSVASGGDQYF
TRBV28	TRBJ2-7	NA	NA	TGTGCCAGCACCCCCCTGGGGCCCAGCTCCTACGAGCAGTACTTC	CASTPLGPSSYEQYF
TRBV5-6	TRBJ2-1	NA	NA	TGTGCCAGCAGCTTGTTACTTGCCCGGGATATCTATGAGCAGTTCTTC	CASSLLLARDIYEQFF
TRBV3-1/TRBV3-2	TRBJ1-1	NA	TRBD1	TGTGCCAGCAGGAGGGACAGGGCTAACACTGAAGCTTTCTTT	CASRRDRANTEAFF
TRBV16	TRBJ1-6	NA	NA	TGTGCCAGCATCCTCTTTTTTAACTATAATTCACCCCTCCACTTT	CASILFFNYNSPLHF
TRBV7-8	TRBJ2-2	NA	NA	TGTGCCAGCATCCTAGGGGGTAGAATCACCGGGGAGCTGTTTTTT	CASILGGRITGELFF
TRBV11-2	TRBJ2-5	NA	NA	TGTGCCAGCAGCTGGACCCGTTCGCGGGGACAAGAGACCCAGTACTTC	CASSWTRSRGQETQYF
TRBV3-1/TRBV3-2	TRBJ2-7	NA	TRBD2	TGTGCCAGCAGCCAGGGGGGGACTAGCGGGGTCCTAGGCCCCTACGAGCAGTACTTC	CASSQGGTSGVLGPYEQYF
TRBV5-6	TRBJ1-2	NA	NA	TGTGCCAGCAGCTCCCGGGGCTATGGCTACACCTTC	CASSSRGYGYTF
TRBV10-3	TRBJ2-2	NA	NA	TGTGCCATCGGGGGGTTAACCGGGGAGCTGTTTTTT	CAIGGLTGELFF
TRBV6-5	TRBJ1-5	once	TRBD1	TGTGCCAGCAGCACAGGGGGCGGCAATCAGCCCCAGCATTTT	CASSTGGGNQPQHF
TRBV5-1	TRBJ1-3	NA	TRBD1	TGCGCCAGCAGTGACAGGGGGCAAGGAAACACCATATATTTT	CASSDRGQGNTIYF
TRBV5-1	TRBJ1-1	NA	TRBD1	TGCGCCAGCAGCCCACGGGACAGTAGTTTTTGGAATGAAGCTTTCTTT	CASSPRDSSFWNEAFF
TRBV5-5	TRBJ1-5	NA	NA	TGTGCCAGCAGCCCCAGACAGGCCGGGGTAAATCAGCCCCAGCATTTT	CASSPRQAGVNQPQHF